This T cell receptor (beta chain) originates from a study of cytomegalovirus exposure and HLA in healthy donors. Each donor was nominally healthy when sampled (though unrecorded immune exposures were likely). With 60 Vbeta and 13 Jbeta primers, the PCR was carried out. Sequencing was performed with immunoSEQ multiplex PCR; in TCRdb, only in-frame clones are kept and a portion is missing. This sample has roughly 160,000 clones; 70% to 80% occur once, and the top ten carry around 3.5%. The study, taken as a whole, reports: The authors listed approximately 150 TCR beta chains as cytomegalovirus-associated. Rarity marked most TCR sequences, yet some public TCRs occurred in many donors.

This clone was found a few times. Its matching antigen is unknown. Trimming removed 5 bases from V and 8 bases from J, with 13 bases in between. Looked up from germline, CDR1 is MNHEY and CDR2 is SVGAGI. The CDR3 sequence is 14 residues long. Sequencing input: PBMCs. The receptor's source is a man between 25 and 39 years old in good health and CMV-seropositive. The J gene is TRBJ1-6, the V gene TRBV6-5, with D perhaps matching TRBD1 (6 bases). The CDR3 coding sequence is TGTGCCAGCAGTAAACAGGGACGTGATTCACCCCTCCACTTT. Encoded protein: CASSKQGRDSPLHF.